This is a list of T cell receptor beta chains from one sample in a study of blood T cell repertoires in COVID-19. The repertoire was sequenced with immunoSEQ multiplex PCR; TCRdb's copy has only in-frame clones and lacks some. The data contain around 67,000 clones, around three quarters of them seen just once; the ten biggest clones take up approximately 34%. The sequenced sample was peripheral blood. The origin of the receptors is a woman in her 70s with acute or convalescent COVID-19. Each CDR3 is given with its conserved first and last residue. D genes are given only for firm matches. The size entry is marked missing in some rows and otherwise reads once, few, many or a size class.

v_call	d_call	clone_size	j_call	cdr3_nt	cdr3_aa
TRBV6-5	NA	NA	TRBJ1-5	TGTGCCAGCAGTTACTTGGTAAGCGGAAAGGAACAGCCCCAGCATTTT	CASSYLVSGKEQPQHF
TRBV5-8	NA	NA	TRBJ1-5	TGTGCCAGCAGCTTGGAAGGGGCGGGCAATCAGCCCCAGCATTTT	CASSLEGAGNQPQHF
TRBV10-3	NA	NA	TRBJ1-1	TGTGCCATCAGTGACCCCAGGGCTGGAGCTGAAGCTTTCTTT	CAISDPRAGAEAFF
TRBV5-6	TRBD1	few	TRBJ2-7	TGTGCCAGCAGCTTCGGGGCAGGGGGTTCCTACGAGCAGTACTTC	CASSFGAGGSYEQYF
TRBV25-1	TRBD2	NA	TRBJ2-1	TGTGCCAGCAGTGAATTTCGGGCTAGCGGGGAGAGGAATGAGCAGTTCTTC	CASSEFRASGERNEQFF
TRBV6-5	TRBD2	NA	TRBJ2-2	TGTGCCAGCAAAGGGACTAGCGGGAACCGGGAGCTGTTTTTT	CASKGTSGNRELFF
TRBV3-1/TRBV3-2	NA	NA	TRBJ1-1	TGTGCCAGCAGCCAAAGAGGGATCGGTGGGGCTTTCTTT	CASSQRGIGGAFF
TRBV5-6	TRBD1	NA	TRBJ2-3	TGTGCCAGCAGCCTGTGGACAGGGAAGACAGATACGCAGTATTTT	CASSLWTGKTDTQYF
TRBV28	TRBD1	NA	TRBJ1-6	TGTGCCAGCAGTCAGCCGGGACAGGGTGATTCACCCCTCCACTTT	CASSQPGQGDSPLHF
TRBV7-3	TRBD1	NA	TRBJ2-7	TGTGCCAGCAGCTTAATGGTGGGACAGGCCTACGAGCAGTACTTC	CASSLMVGQAYEQYF
TRBV29-1	NA	NA	TRBJ2-1	TGCAGCGTTGAGCTGACAGGCTCGGGGGAGCAGTTCTTC	CSVELTGSGEQFF
TRBV4-2	TRBD1	NA	TRBJ1-5	TGTGCCAGCAGTCAAGGCAGGACAGGTGTTCAGCCCCAGCATTTT	CASSQGRTGVQPQHF
TRBV2	TRBD1	NA	TRBJ1-2	TGTGCCAGCAGCCCCGGACAGGGACTTAACTATGGCTACACCTTC	CASSPGQGLNYGYTF
TRBV28	TRBD1	few	TRBJ1-1	TGTGCCAGCAGTCGCCGACAGGGACGCAGCACTGAAGCTTTCTTT	CASSRRQGRSTEAFF